The present TCR beta chain was sequenced within a study of identical twins. TCRdb analysed the 5' RACE reads with MiXCR anew, one entry per CDR3 protein. The sample lists 1.5 million to 2 million distinct CDR3 sequences; about 30% were seen once. This clonotype was seen more than once but under ten times. Germline-derived CDR1 and CDR2 are SGHTA and FQGNSA. The CDR3 consists of 16 residues. Trimming pared 1 base from V and 0 bases from J, leaving 9 bases between. This chain connects TRBV7-2 to TRBJ1-4; D unresolved. This TCR was recovered from a newborn girl in good health. The sample consisted of cord blood. CDR3 sequence reads: CASSLETPATNEKLFF. DNA for the CDR3: TGTGCCAGCAGCTTAGAGACACCGGCAACTAATGAAAAACTGTTTTTT.